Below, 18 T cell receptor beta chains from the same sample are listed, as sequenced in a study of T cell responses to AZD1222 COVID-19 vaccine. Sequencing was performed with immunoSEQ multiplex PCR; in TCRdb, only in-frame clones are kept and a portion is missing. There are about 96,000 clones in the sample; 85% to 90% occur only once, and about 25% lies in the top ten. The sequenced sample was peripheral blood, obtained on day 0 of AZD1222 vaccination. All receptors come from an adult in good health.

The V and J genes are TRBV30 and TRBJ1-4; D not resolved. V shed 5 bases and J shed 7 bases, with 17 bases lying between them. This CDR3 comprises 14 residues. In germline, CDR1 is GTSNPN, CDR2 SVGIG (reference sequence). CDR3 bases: TGTGCCTGGGGAGGGAAACAGCTCTTTGAAAAACTGTTTTTT. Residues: CAWGGKQLFEKLFF.

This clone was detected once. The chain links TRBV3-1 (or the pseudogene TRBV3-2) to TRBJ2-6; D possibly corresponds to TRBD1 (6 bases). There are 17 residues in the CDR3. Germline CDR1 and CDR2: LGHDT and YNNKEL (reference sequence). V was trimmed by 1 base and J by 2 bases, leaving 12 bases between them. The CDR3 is CASSQVGRGAGANVLTF. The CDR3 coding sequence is TGTGCCAGCAGCCAAGTCGGCAGGGGCGCTGGGGCCAACGTCCTGACTTTC.

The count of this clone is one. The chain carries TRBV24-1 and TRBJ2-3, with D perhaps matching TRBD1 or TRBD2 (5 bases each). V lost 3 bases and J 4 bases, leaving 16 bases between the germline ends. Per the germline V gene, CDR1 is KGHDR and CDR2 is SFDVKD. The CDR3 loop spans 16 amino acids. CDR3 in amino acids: CATSDTGTGGSDTQYF. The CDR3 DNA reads TGTGCCACCAGTGATACCGGGACGGGTGGATCAGATACGCAGTATTTT.

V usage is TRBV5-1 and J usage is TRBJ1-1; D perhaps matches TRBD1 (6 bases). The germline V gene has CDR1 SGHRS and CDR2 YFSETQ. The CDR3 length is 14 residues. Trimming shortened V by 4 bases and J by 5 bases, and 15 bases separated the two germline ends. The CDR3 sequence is CASSPAQGRTEAFF. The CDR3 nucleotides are TGCGCCAGCAGCCCGGCGCAGGGGAGGACTGAAGCTTTCTTT.

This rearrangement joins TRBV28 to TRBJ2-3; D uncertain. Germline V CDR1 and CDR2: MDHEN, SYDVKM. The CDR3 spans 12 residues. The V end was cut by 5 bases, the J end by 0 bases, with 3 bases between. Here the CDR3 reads CASSLSTDTQYF. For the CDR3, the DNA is TGTGCCAGCAGTCTTAGCACAGATACGCAGTATTTT.

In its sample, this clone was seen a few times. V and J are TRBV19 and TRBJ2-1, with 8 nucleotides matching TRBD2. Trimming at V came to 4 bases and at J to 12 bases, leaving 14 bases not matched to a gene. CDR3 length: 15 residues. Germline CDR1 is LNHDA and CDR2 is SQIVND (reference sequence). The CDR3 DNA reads TGTGCCAGTAGTACGGGGACTAGTGCTCTCGAGGGGCAGTTCTTC. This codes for CASSTGTSALEGQFF.

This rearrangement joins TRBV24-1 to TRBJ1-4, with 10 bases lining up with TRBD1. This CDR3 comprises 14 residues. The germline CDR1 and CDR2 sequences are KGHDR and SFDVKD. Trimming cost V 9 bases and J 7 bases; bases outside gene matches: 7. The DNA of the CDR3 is TGTGCCACCGGTGCCGGGACAGGGGTTGAAAAACTGTTTTTT. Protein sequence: CATGAGTGVEKLFF.

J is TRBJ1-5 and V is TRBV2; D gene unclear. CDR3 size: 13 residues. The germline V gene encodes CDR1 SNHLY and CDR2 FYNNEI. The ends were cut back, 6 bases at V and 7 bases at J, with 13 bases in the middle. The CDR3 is CASSPALGQPQHF. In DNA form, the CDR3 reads TGTGCCAGCAGCCCAGCGCTGGGCCAGCCCCAGCATTTT.

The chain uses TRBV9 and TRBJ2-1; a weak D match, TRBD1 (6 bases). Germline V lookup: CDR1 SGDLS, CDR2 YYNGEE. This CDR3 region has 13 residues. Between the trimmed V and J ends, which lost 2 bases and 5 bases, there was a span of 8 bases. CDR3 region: CASSVGAHNEQFF. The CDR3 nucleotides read TGTGCCAGCAGCGTGGGGGCTCACAATGAGCAGTTCTTC.

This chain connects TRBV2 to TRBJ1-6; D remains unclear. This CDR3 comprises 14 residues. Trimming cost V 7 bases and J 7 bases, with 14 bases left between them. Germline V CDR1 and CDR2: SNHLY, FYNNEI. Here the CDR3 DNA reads TGTGCCAGCAACTTGGACGGACGGAATTCACCCCTCCACTTT. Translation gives CASNLDGRNSPLHF.

The CDR3 region has the DNA TGTGCCAGCAGTTCCCCCTCGAGCGGAAGCACAGATACGCAGTATTTT. Translation gives CASSSPSSGSTDTQYF. This chain uses TRBV28 with TRBJ2-3; D might be TRBD2 (5 bases). The length of the CDR3 is 16 residues. Looked up from germline, CDR1 is MDHEN and CDR2 is SYDVKM. V was shortened by 4 bases and J by 0 bases, with 14 bases between the two germline ends.

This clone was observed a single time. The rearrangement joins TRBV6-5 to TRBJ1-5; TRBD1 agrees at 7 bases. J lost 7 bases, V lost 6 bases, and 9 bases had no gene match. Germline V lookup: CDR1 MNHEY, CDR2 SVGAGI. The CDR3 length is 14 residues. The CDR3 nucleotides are TGTGCCAGCAGGGGGGACAGCCGGGCGCAGCCCCAGCATTTT. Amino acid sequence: CASRGDSRAQPQHF.

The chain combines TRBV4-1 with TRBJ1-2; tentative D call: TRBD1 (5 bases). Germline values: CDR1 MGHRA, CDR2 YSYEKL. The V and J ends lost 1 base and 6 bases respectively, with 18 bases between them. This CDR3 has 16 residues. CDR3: CASSQGRGRRINGYTF. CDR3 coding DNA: TGCGCCAGCAGCCAAGGGCGGGGGAGGCGTATTAATGGCTACACCTTC.

For the CDR3, the DNA is TGTGCCAGCAGCTTAAGGGGGACAGGGACGAGGGAGACCCAGTACTTC. Its translation is CASSLRGTGTRETQYF. This chain connects TRBV7-2 to TRBJ2-5; 9 nucleotides match TRBD1. The CDR3 covers 16 residues. Germline assignment: CDR1 SGHTA and CDR2 FQGNSA. V lost 2 bases, J lost 5 bases, and 9 bases stayed unmatched.

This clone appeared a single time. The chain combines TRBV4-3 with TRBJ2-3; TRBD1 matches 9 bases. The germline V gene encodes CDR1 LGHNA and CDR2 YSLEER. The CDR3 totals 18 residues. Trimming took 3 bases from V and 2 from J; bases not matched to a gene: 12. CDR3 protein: CASSHRPGTGYNTDTQYF. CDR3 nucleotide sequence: TGCGCCAGCAGCCATCGCCCGGGGACAGGGTACAACACAGATACGCAGTATTTT.

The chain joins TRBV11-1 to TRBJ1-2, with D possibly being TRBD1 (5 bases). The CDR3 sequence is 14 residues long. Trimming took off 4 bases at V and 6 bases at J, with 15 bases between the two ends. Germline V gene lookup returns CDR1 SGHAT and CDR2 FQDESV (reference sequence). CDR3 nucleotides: TGTGCCAGCAGCTCCACGGGGACGTTTGATGGCTACACCTTC. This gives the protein CASSSTGTFDGYTF.

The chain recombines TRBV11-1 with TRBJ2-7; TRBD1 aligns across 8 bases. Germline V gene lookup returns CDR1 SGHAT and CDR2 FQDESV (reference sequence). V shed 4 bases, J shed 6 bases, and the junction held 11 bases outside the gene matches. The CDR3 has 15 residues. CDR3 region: CASSSRQGARVEQYF. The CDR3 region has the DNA TGTGCCAGCAGCTCCCGTCAGGGGGCGCGGGTCGAGCAGTACTTC. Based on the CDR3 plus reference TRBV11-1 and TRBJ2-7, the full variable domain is EAEVAQSPRYKITEKSQAVAFWCDPISGHATLYWYRQILGQGPELLVQFQDESVVDDSQLPKDRFSAERLKGVDSTLKIQPAELGDSAMYLCASSSRQGARVEQYFGPGTRLTVT.

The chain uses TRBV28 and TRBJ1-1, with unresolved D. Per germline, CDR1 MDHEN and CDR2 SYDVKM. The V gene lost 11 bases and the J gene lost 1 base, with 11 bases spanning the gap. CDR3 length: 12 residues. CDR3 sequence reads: CAGKTANTEAFF. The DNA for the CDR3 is TGTGCCGGGAAAACTGCGAACACTGAAGCTTTCTTT.